This TCR beta chain came from a study of Tregs in tolerant kidney transplant recipients. About the study: Related graft donors supplied nonmyeloablative bone marrow transplants, and mixed chimerism was transient. Study-level findings and limits: The most relevant donor-specific Treg TCRbeta repertoire apparently came from expansion with activated donor B cells. In tolerant patients, donor-specific Tregs outgrew total Tregs, suggesting antigen-driven expansion.

Germline loops: CDR1 SGHAT, CDR2 FQNNGV. V trimming: 1 base; J trimming: 5 bases; junction bases outside the gene matches: 8. This CDR3 region has 16 residues. Sequencing was performed with immunoSEQ multiplex PCR; in TCRdb, only in-frame clones are kept and a portion is missing. Altogether 60,000 to 65,000 clones are present, approximately 98% being singletons, with the ten largest covering approximately 0.34%. CD4+CD25+CD127- Tregs, CD4+CD25- non-Tregs, CD4 and CD8 cells were sorted. Note on this clone: The target antigen is unknown.

The receptor was derived from a human donor who received a combined kidney and bone marrow transplant. The chain carries TRBV11-2 and TRBJ1-2; 9 nucleotides line up with TRBD1. The specimen comprised Tregs from blood, sampled before the transplant. In DNA form, the CDR3 reads TGTGCCAGCAGCTTAGGACAGGGGGGGTATCTATATGGCTACACCTTC. Protein sequence: CASSLGQGGYLYGYTF.